The entry that follows covers one T cell receptor beta chain sequence. The assay was immunoSEQ multiplex PCR, and TCRdb's table has in-frame clones only and misses some. Of fewer than 200,000 clones in the sample, around 94% were seen once. This sample stems from a study of control samples from healthy donors and cancer patients. The TCR originated in a man in his 60s with colorectal cancer. The sample comprised PBMCs.

This CDR3 reads CAWSVGLAGSYEQYF. CDR3 bases: TGTGCCTGGAGTGTCGGACTAGCGGGTTCTTACGAGCAGTACTTC. V usage is TRBV30 and J usage is TRBJ2-7; 11 bases match TRBD2. After removal of 0 bases from V and 4 bases from J, the junction contained 5 bases not matched to a gene. The CDR3 loop spans 15 amino acids. Germline V gene data show CDR1 as GTSNPN and CDR2 as SVGIG (reference sequence).